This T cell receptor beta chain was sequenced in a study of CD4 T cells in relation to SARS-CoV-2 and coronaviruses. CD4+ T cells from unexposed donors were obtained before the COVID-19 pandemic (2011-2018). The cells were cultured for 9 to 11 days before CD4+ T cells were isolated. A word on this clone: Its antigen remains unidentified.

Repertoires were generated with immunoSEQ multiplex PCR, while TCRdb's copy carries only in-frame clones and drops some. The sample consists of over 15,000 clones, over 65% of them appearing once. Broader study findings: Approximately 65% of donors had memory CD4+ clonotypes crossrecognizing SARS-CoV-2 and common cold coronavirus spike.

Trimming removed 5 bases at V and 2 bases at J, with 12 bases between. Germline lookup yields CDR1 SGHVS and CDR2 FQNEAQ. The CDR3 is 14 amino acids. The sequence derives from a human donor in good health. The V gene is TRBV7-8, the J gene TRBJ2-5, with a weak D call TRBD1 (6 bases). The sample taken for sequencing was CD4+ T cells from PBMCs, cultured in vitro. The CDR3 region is CASSQRGKQETQYF. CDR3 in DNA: TGTGCCAGCAGCCAAAGGGGGAAACAAGAGACCCAGTACTTC.